These 26 T cell receptor beta chains were sequenced from one sample in a study of CD8+CD57+ T cells in acquired aplastic anemia. Profiling that covered TCR beta VDJ and CDR3 relied on genomic DNA as its template. TCRdb re-called the reads with MiXCR, one entry per CDR3 protein. The sample shows some 180,000 distinct CDR3 sequences, 40% to 55% of them seen only once. Sequenced sample: sorted CD4+, CD8+, or CD8+CD57+ T cells (not recorded which) from PBMCs. The receptors stem from a human donor in good health.

The chain joins TRBV12-3 or TRBV12-4 to TRBJ1-4; possibly TRBD1 for D (6 bases). Trimming cost V 4 bases and J 7 bases, with 10 bases left between them. CDR3 length: 13 residues. CDR3 sequence: CASSWKTGEKLFF. The CDR3 DNA reads as TGTGCCAGCAGTTGGAAGACAGGTGAAAAACTGTTTTTT.

Many counts were recorded for this clonotype. The rearrangement links TRBV6-1 to TRBJ2-7, with no clear D. The CDR3 spans 12 residues. The V and J ends lost 6 bases and 3 bases respectively, with 9 bases between them. Germline V lookup: CDR1 MNHNS, CDR2 SASEGT. The CDR3 loop reads CASSSDNYEQYF. CDR3 nucleotides: TGTGCCAGCAGCTCAGATAACTACGAGCAGTACTTC.

This clonotype was picked up many times. V is TRBV9 and J is TRBJ1-6, with 8 bases lining up with TRBD1. From germline, CDR1 is SGDLS and CDR2 YYNGEE. The CDR3 length is 17 residues. Unmatched junction bases numbered 5, after V lost 3 bases and J lost 0 bases. This chain's CDR3 is CASSATGQGSYNSPLHF. For the CDR3, the DNA is TGTGCCAGCAGCGCCACTGGACAGGGCTCCTATAATTCACCCCTCCACTTT.

The chain couples TRBV19 to TRBJ1-5; no firm D call. The length of the CDR3 is 13 residues. Deletions cut 8 bases from V and 6 bases from J, with 14 bases between. Looked up from germline, CDR1 is LNHDA and CDR2 is SQIVND (reference sequence). The CDR3 spells CASYPSGGQPQHF. The CDR3 nucleotides read TGTGCCAGTTACCCTTCGGGAGGTCAGCCCCAGCATTTT.

This clonotype came up many times. The chain combines TRBV6-5 with TRBJ2-5, with D tentatively TRBD1 (8 bases). V was pared by 6 bases and J by 5 bases, with 22 bases between. The CDR3 covers 16 residues. Germline loops: CDR1 MNHEY, CDR2 SVGAGI. The CDR3 nucleotides are TGTGCCAGCAGGGGTTTCGGACAGGGAGGGAGCGAGACCCAGTACTTC. Translation: CASRGFGQGGSETQYF.

J is TRBJ1-2 and V is TRBV2; no reliable D call. The CDR3 runs to 13 residues. V was clipped by 1 base and J by 7 bases, with 10 bases between them. Germline V CDR1 and CDR2: SNHLY, FYNNEI. CDR3 amino acids: CASSEGSRGGYTF. The CDR3 DNA is TGTGCCAGCAGTGAAGGGAGTAGAGGTGGCTACACCTTC.

The table lists this clonotype with a few counts. This sequence joins TRBV11-1 and TRBJ1-6; TRBD1 aligns across 9 bases. V was clipped by 0 bases and J by 6 bases; unmatched bases: 3. The CDR3 spans 16 residues. The germline CDR1 and CDR2 sequences are SGHAT and FQDESV (reference sequence). The CDR3: CASSLAMTGGNSPLHF. The CDR3 region has the DNA TGTGCCAGCAGCTTAGCGATGACAGGGGGTAATTCACCCCTCCACTTT.

Only a few counts were recorded for this clonotype. The V and J genes are TRBV10-3 and TRBJ2-7, with D possibly TRBD1 on 5 matching bases. Looked up from germline, CDR1 is ENHRY and CDR2 is SYGVKD. V was pared by 4 bases and J by 2 bases, with 15 bases between. The CDR3 has 15 residues. The DNA of the CDR3 is TGTGCCATCAGTGTCCGGCCAGACAGCACCTACGAGCAGTACTTC. This codes for CAISVRPDSTYEQYF.

In this sample, this clonotype turned up many times. CDR3 region: CASSFRTSVSNNEQFF. The CDR3 region has the DNA TGTGCCAGCAGCTTCCGGACATCTGTGAGTAACAATGAGCAGTTCTTC. V and J are TRBV5-6 and TRBJ2-1; TRBD1 might be the D (5 bases). In germline, CDR1 is SGHDT, CDR2 YYEEEE. The CDR3 runs 16 residues. V was trimmed by 2 bases and J by 5 bases, leaving 17 bases between them.

The sample holds many counts of this clonotype. The chain recombines TRBV4-1 with TRBJ2-7; D perhaps matches TRBD2 (6 bases). This CDR3 region has 16 residues. V was cut by 1 base and J by 2 bases, with 15 bases left in between. The V gene's germline CDR1 is MGHRA and CDR2 YSYEKL. The CDR3 loop reads CASSQVALASAYEQYF. The CDR3 region has the DNA TGCGCCAGCAGCCAAGTTGCACTAGCTTCCGCCTACGAGCAGTACTTC.

The sample holds many counts of this clonotype. The chain links TRBV5-5 to TRBJ1-5, with D maybe TRBD1 (5 bases). The CDR3 is made up of 15 amino acids. The V end was cut by 5 bases, the J end by 0 bases, with 12 bases between. Germline V gene lookup returns CDR1 SGHKS and CDR2 YYEKEE (reference sequence). Written as DNA, the CDR3 is TGTGCCAGCAGATGGGACGTTTATAGCAATCAGCCCCAGCATTTT. As protein: CASRWDVYSNQPQHF.

The sample holds a few counts of this clonotype. V gene TRBV7-8 combines with J gene TRBJ1-6; no clear D gene. CDR1 and CDR2 (germline): SGHVS, FQNEAQ. The CDR3 spans 13 residues. V lost 5 bases and J lost 8, with 10 bases in between. The CDR3 loop reads CASSTKLDSPLHF. CDR3 DNA sequence: TGTGCCAGCAGCACCAAACTTGATTCACCCCTCCACTTT.

In this sample, this clonotype turned up many times. This chain links TRBV7-9 with TRBJ1-1, with 8 bases fitting TRBD1. The CDR3 is 14 residues long. The germline V gene has CDR1 SEHNR and CDR2 FQNEAQ (reference sequence). V lost 4 bases, J lost 8 bases, and 9 bases stayed unmatched. In nucleotides, the CDR3 is TGTGCCAGCAGCTCCCCGGACAGGGTCACCGAAGCTTTCTTT. It translates to CASSSPDRVTEAFF.

In regard to this clonotype: The germline gene is not matched at one end of the junction; a read error may be the cause. The chain employs TRBV2 and TRBJ1-1, with 7 nucleotides matching TRBD1. This CDR3 is built from 14 residues. Germline values: CDR1 SNHLY, CDR2 FYNNEI. The CDR3 DNA sequence: TGTGCCAGCAGTATACAGGGGACTAACACTGAAGCTTGCTTT. Encoded protein: CASSIQGTNTEACF.

In its sample, this clonotype was seen many times. The chain recombines TRBV20-1 with TRBJ2-3, with TRBD1 matching over 9 bases. V lost 5 bases to trimming and J lost 1 base; unmatched junction nucleotides: 7. Germline V CDR1 and CDR2: DFQATT, SNEGSKA (reference sequence). The CDR3 length is 15 residues. CDR3 protein: CSAPSHRGRTDTQYF. The CDR3 DNA reads TGCAGTGCTCCGTCCCACAGGGGGCGCACAGATACGCAGTATTTT.

This chain uses TRBV4-1 with TRBJ2-7; TRBD1 matches at 9 bases. The CDR3 consists of 17 residues. The junction had 10 bases not matched to a gene; V was cut back by 1 base and J by 3 bases. Germline CDR1 MGHRA, CDR2 YSYEKL. CDR3 DNA: TGCGCCAGCAGCCAAGTCCTGACAGGGGGGTCTTTCTACGAGCAGTACTTC. It translates to CASSQVLTGGSFYEQYF.

This clonotype was counted ten times or more. The genes are TRBV15 and TRBJ1-1, with 10 bases fitting TRBD1. Germline trimming cut 6 bases from V and 4 bases from J; bases unmatched to any gene: 8. Germline assignment: CDR1 LNHNV and CDR2 YYDKDF (reference sequence). The CDR3 has 15 residues. CDR3 protein: CATRNPGQGSTEAFF. Here the CDR3 DNA reads TGTGCCACCAGAAACCCGGGACAGGGGAGCACTGAAGCTTTCTTT.

The chain has TRBV30 and TRBJ2-2; the D gene is possibly TRBD2 (6 bases). Germline V CDR1 and CDR2: GTSNPN, SVGIG (reference sequence). Trimming took off 2 bases at V and 5 bases at J, with 12 bases between the two ends. The CDR3 loop spans 14 amino acids. CDR3 sequence: CAWSNPGRTGELFF. The CDR3 DNA reads TGTGCCTGGAGTAATCCAGGGAGGACCGGGGAGCTGTTTTTT.

The chain employs TRBV20-1 and TRBJ2-3; TRBD1 agrees at 10 bases. The CDR3 runs to 16 residues. V lost 1 base and J lost 0; bases outside the gene matches: 4. The germline gives CDR1 DFQATT, CDR2 SNEGSKA (reference sequence). DNA of the CDR3: TGCAGTGCTAGAGGGTCGGGACAGGGGAGCACAGATACGCAGTATTTT. Its translation: CSARGSGQGSTDTQYF.

The chain carries TRBV19 and TRBJ1-3, with TRBD1 identical over 8 bases. Germline V gene data show CDR1 as LNHDA and CDR2 as SQIVND (reference sequence). Trimming at V came to 3 bases and at J to 8 bases, leaving 15 bases not matched to a gene. This CDR3 is 17 amino acids long. Here the CDR3 DNA reads TGTGCCAGTAGTATTCCACACGCAGGGGGCTATGGCTACACCATATATTTT. This gives the protein CASSIPHAGGYGYTIYF.

This rearrangement joins TRBV6-5 to TRBJ1-2; D remains ambiguous. Germline V gene data show CDR1 as MNHEY and CDR2 as SVGAGI. Trimming left V 0 bases short and J 0 bases short, with 8 bases between. The CDR3 contains 15 residues. The CDR3 here is CASSYSGSANYGYTF. Here the CDR3 DNA reads TGTGCCAGCAGTTACTCTGGATCGGCTAACTATGGCTACACCTTC.

The chain uses TRBV4-1 and TRBJ2-7; no clear D. The V gene's germline CDR1 is MGHRA and CDR2 YSYEKL. This CDR3 spans 15 amino acids. V dropped 0 bases and J dropped 3 bases, with 12 bases sitting between them. The CDR3 region has the DNA TGCGCCAGCAGCCAAGAAATATCGGCAGTCTACGAGCAGTACTTC. Encoded protein: CASSQEISAVYEQYF.

This clonotype was seen at least ten times. This chain links TRBV28 with TRBJ2-7; D remains unclear. The germline gives CDR1 MDHEN, CDR2 SYDVKM. CDR3 length: 12 residues. The germline V and J ends were trimmed by 10 bases and 5 bases, with 15 bases remaining between them. CDR3 amino acids: CAIHGVFDEQYF. In DNA, the CDR3 is TGTGCCATCCATGGGGTTTTCGACGAGCAGTACTTC.

This chain links TRBV2 with TRBJ2-7; TRBD2 is a possible D gene (6 bases). Germline values: CDR1 SNHLY, CDR2 FYNNEI. V shed 7 bases and J shed 4 bases, with 14 bases lying between them. The CDR3 contains 13 residues. CDR3 nucleotides: TGTGCCAGCAAGGACGCGGGGCTGTACGAGCAGTACTTC. The encoded protein is CASKDAGLYEQYF.

This clonotype has more than one count but fewer than ten. The genes are TRBV6-2 or TRBV6-3 and TRBJ2-1, with 8 bases lining up with TRBD2. This CDR3 is built from 14 residues. Unmatched junction bases numbered 12, after V lost 8 bases and J lost 9 bases. Germline CDR1 and CDR2: MNHEY and SVGEGT. In DNA, the CDR3 is TGTGCCAGCGGGTACGAGCGGGAGTCGAGTGAGCAGTTCTTC. The encoded protein is CASGYERESSEQFF.

This clonotype was detected ten times or more. J is TRBJ1-5 and V is TRBV2; D call uncertain. Germline V gene sequence: CDR1 SNHLY, CDR2 FYNNEI. The CDR3 has 15 amino acids. V shed 2 bases and J shed 0 bases, with 8 bases lying between them. Written as DNA, the CDR3 is TGTGCCAGCAGTGAAAGACAACATAGCAATCAGCCCCAGCATTTT. Protein: CASSERQHSNQPQHF.